This TCR beta chain was sequenced during a study of shared clonotypes between healthy human individuals. Findings and limits, study-wide: Clonotypes which were not shared had lower generation probabilities than clonotypes that all four donors shared.

Of note for this clone: Its cognate antigen is unknown.

Samples underwent the assay at deep level. Sequenced by immunoSEQ multiplex PCR; TCRdb stores in-frame clones only, minus some. This table has 2 million to 2.5 million clones, around 95% appearing once. The CDR3 length is 16 residues. The J segment lost 0 bases and the V segment lost 2 bases, leaving 8 bases of the junction unmatched. Germline V gene lookup returns CDR1 GTSNPN and CDR2 SVGIG (reference sequence). This chain joins TRBV30 and TRBJ1-1, with TRBD1 matching over 8 bases. The sample comprised naive CD4+ T cells sorted from blood. Subset given: CD45RA+ positively selected. This receptor was identified in a man aged 18-30 years in good health. CDR3: CAWSQTGAGMNTEAFF. The CDR3 nucleotides are TGTGCCTGGAGTCAGACAGGGGCGGGGATGAACACTGAAGCTTTCTTT.